This T cell receptor beta chain is drawn from a study of control samples from healthy donors and cancer patients. This CDR3 is 13 amino acids long. Trimming stripped 7 bases from V and 0 bases from J, with 7 bases between. CDR1 and CDR2 from the germline V gene are ENHRY and SYGVKD. For this clone: Since a much larger clone is just one base distant, this may be a read error.

The data were produced by immunoSEQ multiplex PCR, yet TCRdb's version contains in-frame clones alone and is incomplete. Here the sample spans 13,000 to 15,000 clones, around 77% being singletons. This TCR was recovered from a female donor with lung cancer. The chain links TRBV10-3 to TRBJ2-1; D might be TRBD2 (5 bases). Sequencing was performed on formalin-fixed, paraffin-embedded tissue. CDR3 nucleotide sequence: TGTGCCATCAAAGGGAGCTCCTACAATGAGCAGTTCTTC. Translating gives CAIKGSSYNEQFF.